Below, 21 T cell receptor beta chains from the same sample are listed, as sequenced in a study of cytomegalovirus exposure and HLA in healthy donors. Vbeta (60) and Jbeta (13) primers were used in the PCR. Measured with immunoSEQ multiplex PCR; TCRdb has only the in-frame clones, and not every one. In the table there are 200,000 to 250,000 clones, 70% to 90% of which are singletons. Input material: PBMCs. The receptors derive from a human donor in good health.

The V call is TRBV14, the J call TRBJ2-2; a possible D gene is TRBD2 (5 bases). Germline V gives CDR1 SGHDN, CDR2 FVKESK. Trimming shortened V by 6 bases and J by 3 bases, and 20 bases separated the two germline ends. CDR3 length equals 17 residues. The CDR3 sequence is CASSPTGLTSHTGELFF. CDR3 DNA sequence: TGTGCCAGCAGTCCTACTGGACTTACCTCACACACCGGGGAGCTGTTTTTT.

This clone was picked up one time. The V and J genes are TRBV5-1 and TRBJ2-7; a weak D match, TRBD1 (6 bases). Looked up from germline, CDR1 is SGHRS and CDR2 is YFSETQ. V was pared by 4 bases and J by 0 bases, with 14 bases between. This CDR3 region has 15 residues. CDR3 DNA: TGCGCCAGCAGCCCAGGGGATCTAAGCTCCTACGAGCAGTACTTC. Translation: CASSPGDLSSYEQYF. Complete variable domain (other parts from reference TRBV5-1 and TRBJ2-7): KAGVTQTPRYLIKTRGQQVTLSCSPISGHRSVSWYQQTPGQGLQFLFEYFSETQRNKGNFPGRFSGRQFSNSRSEMNVSTLELGDSALYLCASSPGDLSSYEQYFGPGTRLTVT.

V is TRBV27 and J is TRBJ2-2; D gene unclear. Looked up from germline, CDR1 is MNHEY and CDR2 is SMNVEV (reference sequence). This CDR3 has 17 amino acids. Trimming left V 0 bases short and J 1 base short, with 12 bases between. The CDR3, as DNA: TGTGCCAGCAGTTTATCGGTGTTACTACTGAACACCGGGGAGCTGTTTTTT. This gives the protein CASSLSVLLLNTGELFF.

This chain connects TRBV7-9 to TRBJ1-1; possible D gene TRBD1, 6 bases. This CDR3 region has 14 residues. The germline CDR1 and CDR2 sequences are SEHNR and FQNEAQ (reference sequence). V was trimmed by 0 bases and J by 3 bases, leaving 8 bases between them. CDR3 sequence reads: CASSLAPGDTEAFF. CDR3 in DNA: TGTGCCAGCAGCTTAGCGCCAGGGGACACTGAAGCTTTCTTT.

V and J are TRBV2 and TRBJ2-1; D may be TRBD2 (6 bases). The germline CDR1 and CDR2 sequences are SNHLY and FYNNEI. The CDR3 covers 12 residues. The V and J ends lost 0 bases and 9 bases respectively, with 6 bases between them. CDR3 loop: CASSEARGEQFF. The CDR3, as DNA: TGTGCCAGCAGTGAAGCGCGGGGTGAGCAGTTCTTC.

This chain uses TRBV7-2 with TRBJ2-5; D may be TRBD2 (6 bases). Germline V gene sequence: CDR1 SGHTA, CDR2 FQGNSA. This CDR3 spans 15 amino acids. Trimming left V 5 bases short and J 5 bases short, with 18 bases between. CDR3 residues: CASSPVGLERETQYF. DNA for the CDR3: TGTGCCAGCAGCCCAGTGGGACTGGAGCGGGAGACCCAGTACTTC.

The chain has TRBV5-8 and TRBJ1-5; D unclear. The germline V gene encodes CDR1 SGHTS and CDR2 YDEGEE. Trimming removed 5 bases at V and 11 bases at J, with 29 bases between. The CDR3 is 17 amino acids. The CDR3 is CASSLIPSNRELRTQHF. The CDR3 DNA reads TGTGCCAGCAGTTTGATTCCCTCAAACCGGGAGCTTAGGACCCAGCATTTT.

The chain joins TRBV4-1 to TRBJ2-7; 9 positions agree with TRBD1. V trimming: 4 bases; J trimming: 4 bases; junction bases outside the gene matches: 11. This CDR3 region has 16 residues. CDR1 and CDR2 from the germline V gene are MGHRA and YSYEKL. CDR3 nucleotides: TGCGCCAGCAGCCTCCCCGGACGGGGACAGGGATACGAGCAGTACTTC. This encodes CASSLPGRGQGYEQYF.

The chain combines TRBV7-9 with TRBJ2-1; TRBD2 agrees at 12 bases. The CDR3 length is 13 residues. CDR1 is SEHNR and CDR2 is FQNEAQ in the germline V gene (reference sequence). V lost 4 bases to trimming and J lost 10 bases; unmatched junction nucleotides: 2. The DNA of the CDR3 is TGTGCCAGCAGCTCAACTAGCGGGGGGGAGCAGTTCTTC. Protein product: CASSSTSGGEQFF.

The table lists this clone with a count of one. CDR3 in DNA: TGTGCCAGCAGACCCCACATCACCTCTGGAAACACCATATATTTT. Residues: CASRPHITSGNTIYF. The chain carries TRBV6-5 and TRBJ1-3; D call uncertain. V lost 6 bases and J 0 bases, leaving 12 bases between the germline ends. This CDR3 is built from 15 residues. Germline CDR1 reads MNHEY; CDR2 reads SVGAGI.

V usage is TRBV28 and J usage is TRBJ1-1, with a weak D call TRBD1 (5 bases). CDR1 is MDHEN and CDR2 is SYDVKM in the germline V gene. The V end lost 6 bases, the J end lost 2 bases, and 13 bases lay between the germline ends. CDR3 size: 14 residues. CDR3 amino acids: CASSPSGANTEAFF. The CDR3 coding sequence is TGTGCCAGCAGCCCTAGTGGGGCAAACACTGAAGCTTTCTTT.

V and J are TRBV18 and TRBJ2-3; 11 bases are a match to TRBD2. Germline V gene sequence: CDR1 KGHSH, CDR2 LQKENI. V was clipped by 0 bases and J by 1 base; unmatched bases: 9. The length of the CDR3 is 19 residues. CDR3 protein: CASSPPVSGRARGTDTQYF. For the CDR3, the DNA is TGTGCCAGCTCACCACCGGTTAGCGGGAGGGCGCGTGGCACAGATACGCAGTATTTT.

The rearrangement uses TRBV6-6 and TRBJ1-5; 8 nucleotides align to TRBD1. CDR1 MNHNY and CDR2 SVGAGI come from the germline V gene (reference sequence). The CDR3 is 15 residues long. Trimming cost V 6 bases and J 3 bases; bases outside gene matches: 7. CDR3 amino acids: CASSLQGVVNQPQHF. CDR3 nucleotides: TGTGCCAGCAGCTTACAGGGGGTCGTCAATCAGCCCCAGCATTTT.

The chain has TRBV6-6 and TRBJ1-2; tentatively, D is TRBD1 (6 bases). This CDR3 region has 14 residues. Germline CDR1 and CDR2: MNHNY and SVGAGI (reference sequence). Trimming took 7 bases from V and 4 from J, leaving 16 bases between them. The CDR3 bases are TGTGCCAGCATCAAAGCAGGGGTGTTCTATGGCTACACCTTC. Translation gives CASIKAGVFYGYTF.

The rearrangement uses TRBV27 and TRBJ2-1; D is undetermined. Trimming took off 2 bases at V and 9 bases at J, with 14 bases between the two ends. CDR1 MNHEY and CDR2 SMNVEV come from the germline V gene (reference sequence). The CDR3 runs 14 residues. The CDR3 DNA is TGTGCCAGCAGTTTAGTCTCCTCTGTTTCTGAGCAGTTCTTC. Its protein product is CASSLVSSVSEQFF.

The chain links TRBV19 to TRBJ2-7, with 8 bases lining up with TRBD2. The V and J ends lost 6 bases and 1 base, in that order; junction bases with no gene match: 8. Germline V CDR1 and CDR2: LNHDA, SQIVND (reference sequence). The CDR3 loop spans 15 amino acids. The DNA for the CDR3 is TGTGCCAGTAGGACGTCCCGGGAGGGTTCCTACGAGCAGTACTTC. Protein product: CASRTSREGSYEQYF.

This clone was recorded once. CDR3 in DNA: TGCGCCAGCAGCTTGGGGGACAGCGAGAATGAGCAGTTCTTC. This translates into CASSLGDSENEQFF. This chain uses TRBV5-1 with TRBJ2-1, with 7 bases aligning to TRBD1. The CDR3 length is 14 residues. V shed 0 bases and J 7 bases; nucleotides not matched to a gene: 4. Germline lookup yields CDR1 SGHRS and CDR2 YFSETQ.

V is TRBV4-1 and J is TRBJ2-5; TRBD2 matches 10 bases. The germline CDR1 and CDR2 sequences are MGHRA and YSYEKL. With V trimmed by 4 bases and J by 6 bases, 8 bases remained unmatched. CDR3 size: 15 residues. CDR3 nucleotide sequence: TGCGCCAGCAGCCGCAGCGGGGGGGGGTCGCAGACCCAGTACTTC. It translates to CASSRSGGGSQTQYF.

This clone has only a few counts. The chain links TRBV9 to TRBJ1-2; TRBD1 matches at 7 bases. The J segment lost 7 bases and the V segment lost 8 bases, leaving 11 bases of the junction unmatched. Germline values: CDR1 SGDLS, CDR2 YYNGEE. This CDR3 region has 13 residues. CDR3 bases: TGTGCCAGAGGCAGGGGGGAAGTCTGTGGCTACACCTTC. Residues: CARGRGEVCGYTF. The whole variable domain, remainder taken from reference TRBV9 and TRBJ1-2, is DSGVTQTPKHLITATGQRVTLRCSPRSGDLSVYWYQQSLDQGLQFLIQYYNGEERAKGNILERFSAQQFPDLHSELNLSSLELGDSALYFCARGRGEVCGYTFGSGTRLTVV.

In DNA form, the CDR3 reads TGTGCCAGCAGCTCCGGGACAGCCAACCAAGAGACCCAGTACTTC. Residues: CASSSGTANQETQYF. This chain joins TRBV5-4 and TRBJ2-5; 7 bases fit TRBD1. The trim removed 3 bases at V and 0 bases at J, leaving 5 bases unmatched. Germline CDR1 and CDR2: SGHNT and YYREEE (reference sequence). The CDR3 totals 15 residues. The full variable domain, completed using reference TRBV5-4 and TRBJ2-5, is ETGVTQSPTHLIKTRGQQVTLRCSSQSGHNTVSWYQQALGQGPQFIFQYYREEENGRGNFPPRFSGLQFPNYSSELNVNALELDDSALYLCASSSGTANQETQYFGPGTRLLVL.

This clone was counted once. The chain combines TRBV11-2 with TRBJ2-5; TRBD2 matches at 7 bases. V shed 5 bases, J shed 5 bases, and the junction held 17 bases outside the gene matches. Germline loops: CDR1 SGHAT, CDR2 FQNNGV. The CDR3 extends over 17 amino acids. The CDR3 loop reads CASSRETGGSGRETQYF. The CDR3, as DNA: TGTGCCAGCAGCCGAGAGACGGGCGGGAGTGGTAGGGAGACCCAGTACTTC. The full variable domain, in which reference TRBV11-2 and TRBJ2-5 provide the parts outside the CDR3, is EAGVAQSPRYKIIEKRQSVAFWCNPISGHATLYWYQQILGQGPKLLIQFQNNGVVDDSQLPKDRFSAERLKGVDSTLKIQPAKLEDSAVYLCASSRETGGSGRETQYFGPGTRLLVL.